This T cell receptor (beta chain) comes out of a study of chemoradiotherapy in HPV16-positive cancers. TCRdb keeps only in-frame clones here, not all; method: immunoSEQ multiplex PCR. Among more than 8,500 clones, about nine tenths were seen once, and the ten largest hold more than 9%. The CDR3 length is 18 residues. V trimming: 6 bases; J trimming: 7 bases; junction bases outside the gene matches: 21. Germline V CDR1 and CDR2: WNHNN, SYGVQD (reference sequence). This specimen consisted of blood, obtained from a patient who underwent chemoradiotherapy. The chain has TRBV10-1 and TRBJ1-1, with 9 bases aligning to TRBD1. The sequence was obtained from a human donor with HPV-associated anogenital cancer. The CDR3 nucleotides read TGCGCCAGCAGGGCCGACGTAAGGACAGGGGCTATATTCGATGAAGCTTTCTTT. This codes for CASRADVRTGAIFDEAFF.